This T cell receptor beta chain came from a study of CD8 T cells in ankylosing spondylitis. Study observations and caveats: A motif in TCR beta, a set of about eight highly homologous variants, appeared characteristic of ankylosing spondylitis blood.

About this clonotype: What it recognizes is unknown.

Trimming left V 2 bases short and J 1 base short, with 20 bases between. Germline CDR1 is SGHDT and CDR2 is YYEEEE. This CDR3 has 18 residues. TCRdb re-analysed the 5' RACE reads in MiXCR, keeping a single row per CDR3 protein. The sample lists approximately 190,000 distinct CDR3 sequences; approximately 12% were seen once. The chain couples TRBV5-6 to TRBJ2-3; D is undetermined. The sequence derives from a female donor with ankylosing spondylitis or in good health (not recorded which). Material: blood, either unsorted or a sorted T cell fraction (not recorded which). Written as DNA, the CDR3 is TGTGCCAGCAGCTTAAGGACCCCAACTTGGCCCCGCACAGATACGCAGTATTTT. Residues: CASSLRTPTWPRTDTQYF.